This T cell receptor (beta chain) was observed in a study of T cell responses to AZD1222 COVID-19 vaccine. TCRdb keeps only in-frame clones here, not all; method: immunoSEQ multiplex PCR. The sample carries about 85,000 clones, over 75% recorded once. This CDR3 is 13 amino acids long. V lost 3 bases, J lost 5 bases, and 10 bases lay in between. Sequenced here: peripheral blood, sampled on day 0 of AZD1222 vaccination. This TCR was sampled from an adult in good health. The rearrangement uses TRBV12-3 or TRBV12-4 and TRBJ1-1; weak D call: TRBD1 (5 bases). The DNA for the CDR3 is TGTGCCAGCAGTTTGTGGGGGGAAACTGAAGCTTTCTTT. It yields the protein CASSLWGETEAFF.